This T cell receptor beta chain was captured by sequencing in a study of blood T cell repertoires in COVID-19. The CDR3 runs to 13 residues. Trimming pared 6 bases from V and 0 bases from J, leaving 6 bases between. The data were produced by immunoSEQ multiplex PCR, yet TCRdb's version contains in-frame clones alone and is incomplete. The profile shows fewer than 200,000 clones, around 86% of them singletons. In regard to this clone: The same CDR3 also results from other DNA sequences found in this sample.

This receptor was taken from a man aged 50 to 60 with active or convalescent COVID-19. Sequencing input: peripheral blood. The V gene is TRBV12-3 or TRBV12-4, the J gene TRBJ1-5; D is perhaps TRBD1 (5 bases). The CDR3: CASRTGSNQPQHF. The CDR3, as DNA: TGTGCCAGCAGAACAGGTAGCAATCAGCCCCAGCATTTT.